This T cell receptor beta chain emerged from a study of blood T cells in healthy people across ages. Turning to the study itself: Through template switching, about one barcoded beta molecule was captured per two T cells, as measured in model experiments.

Whole-study findings and limits: Estimated diversity that came from one million T cells was considered an underestimate.

The authors extracted at least 5 micrograms of total RNA per sample. This CDR3 has 13 amino acids. V was trimmed by 5 bases and J by 6 bases, leaving 12 bases between them. Germline CDR1 is SGHTA and CDR2 is FQGNSA. A note on this clonotype: The antigen is undetermined.

Sample-barcoded 5' priming and a J-beta primer mix drove a second PCR of 7 to 11 cycles. Through a template-switch adaptor with 12 random nucleotides, each cDNA molecule received a tag. One entry per CDR3 protein, called by TCRdb with MiXCR from the 5' RACE reads. This table has under 2,000,000 distinct CDR3 sequences, approximately 50% appearing once. Sample: blood. The chain recombines TRBV7-2 with TRBJ2-3; no firm D call. This clonotype originated in a woman between 40 and 55 years old in good health. CDR3 protein: CASSPPPGDTQYF. CDR3 sequence (DNA): TGTGCCAGCAGCCCTCCGCCGGGTGATACGCAGTATTTT.